This TCR beta chain was observed in a study of T cells in Graves' hyperthyroidism and ophthalmopathy. On this clonotype itself: What it binds is not known.

Uncontrolled infection, other autoimmune disease, pregnancy or lactation barred patients from enrollment. Study conclusions and caveats: In validation, the model predicted ophthalmopathy. These predictions came a median roughly 7.1 months before onset.

The investigators amplified TCR beta CDR3 regions from RNA transcripts. HTBI primers drove first-round RT-PCR of the TCR CDR3. MiXCR was run by TCRdb on the multiplex PCR reads, yielding one entry per CDR3 protein. The sample has about 350,000 distinct CDR3 sequences; roughly 15% are singletons. CDR3 length: 13 amino acids. The V gene's germline CDR1 is MGHRA and CDR2 YSYEKL. Trimming stripped 5 bases from V and 10 bases from J, with 15 bases between. V gene TRBV4-1 combines with J gene TRBJ2-1; D tentatively fits TRBD1 or TRBD2 (5 bases each). The receptor was isolated from a young woman with Graves' hyperthyroidism that later progressed to Graves' ophthalmopathy. The source material was blood. The CDR3 sequence: CASSAIGGGEQFF. The DNA for the CDR3 is TGCGCCAGCAGCGCCATTGGGGGTGGCGAGCAGTTCTTC.